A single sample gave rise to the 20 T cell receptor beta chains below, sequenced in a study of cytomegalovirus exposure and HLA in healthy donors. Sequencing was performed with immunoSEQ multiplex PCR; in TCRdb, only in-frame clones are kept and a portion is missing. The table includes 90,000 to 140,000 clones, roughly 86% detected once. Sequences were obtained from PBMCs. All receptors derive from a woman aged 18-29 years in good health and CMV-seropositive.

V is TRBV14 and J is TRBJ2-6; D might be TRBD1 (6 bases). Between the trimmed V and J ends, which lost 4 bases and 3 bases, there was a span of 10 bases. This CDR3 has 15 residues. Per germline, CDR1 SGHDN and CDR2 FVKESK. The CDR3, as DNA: TGTGCCAGCAGCCCCAGGGGAAGTGGGGCCAACGTCCTGACTTTC. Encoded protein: CASSPRGSGANVLTF.

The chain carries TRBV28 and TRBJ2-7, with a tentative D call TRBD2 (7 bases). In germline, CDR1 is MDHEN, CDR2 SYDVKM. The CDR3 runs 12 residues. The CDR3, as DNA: TGTGCGGTGGGGGGGCGTGGGTACGAGCAGTACTTC. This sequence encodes CAVGGRGYEQYF.

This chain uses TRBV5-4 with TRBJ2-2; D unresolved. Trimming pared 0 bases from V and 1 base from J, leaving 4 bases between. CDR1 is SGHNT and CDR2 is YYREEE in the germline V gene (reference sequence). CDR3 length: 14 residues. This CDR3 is CASSLDKNTGELFF. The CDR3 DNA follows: TGTGCCAGCAGCTTGGATAAGAACACCGGGGAGCTGTTTTTT.

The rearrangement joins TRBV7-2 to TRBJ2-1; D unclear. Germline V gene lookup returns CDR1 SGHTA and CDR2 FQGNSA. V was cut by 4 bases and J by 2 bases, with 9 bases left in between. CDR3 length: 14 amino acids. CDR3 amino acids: CASSSLQTYNEQFF. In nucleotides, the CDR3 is TGTGCCAGCAGCTCTTTACAGACCTACAATGAGCAGTTCTTC.

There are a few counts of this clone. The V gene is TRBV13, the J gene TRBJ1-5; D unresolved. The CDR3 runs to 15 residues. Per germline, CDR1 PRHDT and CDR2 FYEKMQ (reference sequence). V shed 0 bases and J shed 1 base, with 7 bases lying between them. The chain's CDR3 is CASSLGPRSNQPQHF. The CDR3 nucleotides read TGTGCCAGCAGCTTAGGTCCGAGGAGCAATCAGCCCCAGCATTTT.

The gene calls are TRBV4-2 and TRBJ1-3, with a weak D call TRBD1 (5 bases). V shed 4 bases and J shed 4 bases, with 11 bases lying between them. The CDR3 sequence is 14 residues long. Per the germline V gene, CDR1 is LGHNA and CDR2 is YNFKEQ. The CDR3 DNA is TGTGCCAGCAGCCCTGGGGGGTCCGGAAACACCATATATTTT. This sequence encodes CASSPGGSGNTIYF.

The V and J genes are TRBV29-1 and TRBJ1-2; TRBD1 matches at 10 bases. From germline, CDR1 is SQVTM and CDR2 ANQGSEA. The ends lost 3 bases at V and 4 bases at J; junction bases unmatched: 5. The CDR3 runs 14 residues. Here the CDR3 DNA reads TGCAGCGTTGAGACAGGGGGCTCTACCTATGGCTACACCTTC. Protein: CSVETGGSTYGYTF.

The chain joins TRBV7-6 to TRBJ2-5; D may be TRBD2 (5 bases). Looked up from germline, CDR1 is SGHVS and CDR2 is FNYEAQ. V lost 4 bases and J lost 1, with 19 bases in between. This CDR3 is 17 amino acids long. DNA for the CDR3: TGTGCCAGCAGCTCCCCGGAGCGGACTGATTTCCAAGAGACCCAGTACTTC. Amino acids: CASSSPERTDFQETQYF. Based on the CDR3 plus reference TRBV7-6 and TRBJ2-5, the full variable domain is GAGVSQSPRYKVTKRGQDVALRCDPISGHVSLYWYRQALGQGPEFLTYFNYEAQQDKSGLPNDRFSAERPEGSISTLTIQRTEQRDSAMYRCASSSPERTDFQETQYFGPGTRLLVL.

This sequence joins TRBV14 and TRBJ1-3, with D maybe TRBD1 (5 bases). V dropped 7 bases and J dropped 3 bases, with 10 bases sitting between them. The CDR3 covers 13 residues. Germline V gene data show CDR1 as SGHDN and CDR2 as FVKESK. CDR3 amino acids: CASITGFGNTIYF. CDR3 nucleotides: TGTGCCAGCATTACAGGATTTGGAAACACCATATATTTT.

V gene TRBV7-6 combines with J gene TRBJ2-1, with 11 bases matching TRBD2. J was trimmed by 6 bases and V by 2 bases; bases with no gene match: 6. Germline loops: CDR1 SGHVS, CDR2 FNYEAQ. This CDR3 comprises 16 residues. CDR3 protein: CASSLNSGRARNEQFF. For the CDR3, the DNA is TGTGCCAGCAGCTTAAATAGCGGGAGGGCACGCAATGAGCAGTTCTTC.

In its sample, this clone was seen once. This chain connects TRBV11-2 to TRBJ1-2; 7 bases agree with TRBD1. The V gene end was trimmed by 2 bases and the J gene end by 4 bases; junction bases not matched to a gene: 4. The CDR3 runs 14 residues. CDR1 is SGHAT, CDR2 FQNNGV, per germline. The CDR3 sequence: CASSLNRGSYGYTF. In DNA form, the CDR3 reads TGTGCCAGCAGCTTAAACAGGGGTAGCTATGGCTACACCTTC.

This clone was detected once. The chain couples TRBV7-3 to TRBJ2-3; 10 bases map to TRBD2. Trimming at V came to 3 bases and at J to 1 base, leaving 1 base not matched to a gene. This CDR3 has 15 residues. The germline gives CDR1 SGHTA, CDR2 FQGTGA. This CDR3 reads CASSFGLAGTDTQYF. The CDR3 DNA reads TGTGCCAGCAGCTTTGGACTAGCGGGCACAGATACGCAGTATTTT.

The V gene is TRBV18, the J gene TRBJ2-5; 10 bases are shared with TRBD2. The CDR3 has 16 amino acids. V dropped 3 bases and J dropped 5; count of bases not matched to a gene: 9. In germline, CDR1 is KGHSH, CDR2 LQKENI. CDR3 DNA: TGTGCCAGCTCACCCGTAGCGGGGGGCCCCAAGGAGACCCAGTACTTC. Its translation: CASSPVAGGPKETQYF.

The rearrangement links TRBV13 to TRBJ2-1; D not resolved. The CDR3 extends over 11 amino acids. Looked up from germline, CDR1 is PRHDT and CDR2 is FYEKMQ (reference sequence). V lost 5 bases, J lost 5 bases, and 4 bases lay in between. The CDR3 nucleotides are TGTGCCAGCAGCCTACACAATGAGCAGTTCTTC. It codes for CASSLHNEQFF.

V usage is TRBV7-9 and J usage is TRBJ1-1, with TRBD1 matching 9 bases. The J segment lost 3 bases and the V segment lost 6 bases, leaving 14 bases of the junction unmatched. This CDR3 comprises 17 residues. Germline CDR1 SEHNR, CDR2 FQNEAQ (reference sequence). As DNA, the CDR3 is TGTGCCAGCAGACAAACCGGGACAGGGCAAGGTGACACTGAAGCTTTCTTT. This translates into CASRQTGTGQGDTEAFF. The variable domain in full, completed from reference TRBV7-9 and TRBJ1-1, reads DTGVSQNPRHKITKRGQNVTFRCDPISEHNRLYWYRQTLGQGPEFLTYFQNEAQLEKSRLLSDRFSAERPKGSFSTLEIQRTEQGDSAMYLCASRQTGTGQGDTEAFFGQGTRLTVV.

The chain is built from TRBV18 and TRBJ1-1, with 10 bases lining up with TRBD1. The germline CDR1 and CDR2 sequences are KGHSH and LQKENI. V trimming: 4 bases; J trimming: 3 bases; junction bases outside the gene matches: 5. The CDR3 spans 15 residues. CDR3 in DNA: TGTGCCAGCTCACTAGACAGGGGGCTTGACACTGAAGCTTTCTTT. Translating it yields CASSLDRGLDTEAFF.

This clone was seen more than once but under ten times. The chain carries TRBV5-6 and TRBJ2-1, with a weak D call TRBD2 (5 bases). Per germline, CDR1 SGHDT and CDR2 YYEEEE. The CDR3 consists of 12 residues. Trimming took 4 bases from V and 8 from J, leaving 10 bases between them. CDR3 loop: CASSLRRDEQFF. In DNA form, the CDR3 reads TGTGCCAGCAGCCTAAGGCGGGATGAGCAGTTCTTC.

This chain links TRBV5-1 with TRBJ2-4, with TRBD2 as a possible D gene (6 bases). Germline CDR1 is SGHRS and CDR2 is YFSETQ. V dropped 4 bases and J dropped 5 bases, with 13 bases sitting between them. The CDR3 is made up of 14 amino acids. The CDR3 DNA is TGCGCCAGCAGCCCCGGGACTTTGGAAAACATTCAGTACTTC. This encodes CASSPGTLENIQYF.

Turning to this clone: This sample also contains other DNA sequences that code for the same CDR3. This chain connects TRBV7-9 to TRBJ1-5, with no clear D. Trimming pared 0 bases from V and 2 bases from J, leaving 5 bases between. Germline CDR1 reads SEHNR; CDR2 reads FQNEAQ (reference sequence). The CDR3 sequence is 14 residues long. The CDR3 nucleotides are TGTGCCAGCAGCTTAGCGGCCGGCAATCAGCCCCAGCATTTT. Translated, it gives CASSLAAGNQPQHF. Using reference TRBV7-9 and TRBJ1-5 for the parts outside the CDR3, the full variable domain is DTGVSQNPRHKITKRGQNVTFRCDPISEHNRLYWYRQTLGQGPEFLTYFQNEAQLEKSRLLSDRFSAERPKGSFSTLEIQRTEQGDSAMYLCASSLAAGNQPQHFGDGTRLSIL.

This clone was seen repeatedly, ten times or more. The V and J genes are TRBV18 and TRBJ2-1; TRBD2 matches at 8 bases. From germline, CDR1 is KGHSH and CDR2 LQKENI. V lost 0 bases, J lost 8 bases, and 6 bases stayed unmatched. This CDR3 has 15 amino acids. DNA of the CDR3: TGTGCCAGCTCACCACCGAGCGGGAGTTTGGATGAGCAGTTCTTC. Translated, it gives CASSPPSGSLDEQFF.